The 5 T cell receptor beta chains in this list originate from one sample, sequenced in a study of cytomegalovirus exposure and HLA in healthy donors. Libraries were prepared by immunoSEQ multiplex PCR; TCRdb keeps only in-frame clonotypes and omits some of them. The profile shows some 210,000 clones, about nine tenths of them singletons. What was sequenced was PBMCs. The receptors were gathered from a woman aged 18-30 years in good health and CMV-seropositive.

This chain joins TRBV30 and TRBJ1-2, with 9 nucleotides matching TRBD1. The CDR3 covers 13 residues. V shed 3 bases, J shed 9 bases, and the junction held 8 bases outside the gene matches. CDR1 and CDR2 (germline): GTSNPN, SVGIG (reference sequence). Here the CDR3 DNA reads TGTGCCTGGAGGACCGGGACAGGGTATAGCTACACCTTC. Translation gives CAWRTGTGYSYTF. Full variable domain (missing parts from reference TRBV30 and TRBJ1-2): SQTIHQWPATLVQPVGSPLSLECTVEGTSNPNLYWYRQAAGRGLQLLFYSVGIGQISSEVPQNLSASRPQDRQFILSSKKLLLSDSGFYLCAWRTGTGYSYTFGSGTRLTVV.

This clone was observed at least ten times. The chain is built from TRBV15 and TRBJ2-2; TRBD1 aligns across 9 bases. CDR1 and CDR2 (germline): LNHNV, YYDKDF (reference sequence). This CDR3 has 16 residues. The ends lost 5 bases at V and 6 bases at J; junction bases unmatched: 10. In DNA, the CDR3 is TGTGCCACCAGCCGTTCCTCCGGGACAGGGCCCGGGGAGCTGTTTTTT. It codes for CATSRSSGTGPGELFF.

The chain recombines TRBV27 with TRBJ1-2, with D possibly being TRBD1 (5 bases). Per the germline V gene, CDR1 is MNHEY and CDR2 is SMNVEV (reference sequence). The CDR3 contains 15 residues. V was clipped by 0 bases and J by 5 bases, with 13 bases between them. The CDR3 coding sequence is TGTGCCAGCAGTTTATCTTCGGTGGGGGGGTATGGCTACACCTTC. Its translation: CASSLSSVGGYGYTF.

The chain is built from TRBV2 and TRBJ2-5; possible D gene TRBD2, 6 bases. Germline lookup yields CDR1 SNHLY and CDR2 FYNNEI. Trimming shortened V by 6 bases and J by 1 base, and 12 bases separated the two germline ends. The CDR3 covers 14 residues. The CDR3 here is CASSRDWAQETQYF. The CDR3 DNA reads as TGTGCCAGCAGCCGGGACTGGGCCCAAGAGACCCAGTACTTC. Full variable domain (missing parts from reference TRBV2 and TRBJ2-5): EPEVTQTPSHQVTQMGQEVILRCVPISNHLYFYWYRQILGQKVEFLVSFYNNEISEKSEIFDDQFSVERPDGSNFTLKIRSTKLEDSAMYFCASSRDWAQETQYFGPGTRLLVL.

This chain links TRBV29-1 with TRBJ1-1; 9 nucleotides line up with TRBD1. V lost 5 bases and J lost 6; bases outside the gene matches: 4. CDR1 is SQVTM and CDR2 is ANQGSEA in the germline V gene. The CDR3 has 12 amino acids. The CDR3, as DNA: TGCAGCGTTAAACAGGGGGCGTCTGAAGCTTTCTTT. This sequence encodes CSVKQGASEAFF.